The 19 T cell receptor beta chains listed next were all sequenced from one sample in a study of blood T cell repertoires in COVID-19. Repertoires were generated with immunoSEQ multiplex PCR, while TCRdb's copy carries only in-frame clones and drops some. This sample has about 210,000 clones; about 80% occur once, and the top ten carry over 6.5%. The specimen was peripheral blood. The origin of the receptors is a woman over 75 with COVID-19, enrolled during active disease.

The V and J genes are TRBV6-5 and TRBJ1-5, with a tentative D call TRBD1 (5 bases). The CDR3 length is 14 residues. V gave up 4 bases and J gave up 4 bases, with 11 bases separating them. Per germline, CDR1 MNHEY and CDR2 SVGAGI. In DNA form, the CDR3 reads TGTGCCAGCAGTTCAGGGATCTCGAATCAGCCCCAGCATTTT. Protein sequence: CASSSGISNQPQHF.

The chain couples TRBV2 to TRBJ1-6, with 9 positions matching TRBD1. This CDR3 contains 14 residues. V trimming: 6 bases; J trimming: 8 bases; junction bases outside the gene matches: 5. Germline lookup yields CDR1 SNHLY and CDR2 FYNNEI. This CDR3 reads CASSLDRGDSPLHF. DNA for the CDR3: TGTGCCAGCAGCCTGGACAGGGGAGATTCACCCCTCCACTTT.

The rearrangement links TRBV18 to TRBJ1-1, with D maybe TRBD1 (5 bases). Trimming removed 5 bases from V and 5 bases from J, with 12 bases in between. CDR3 length equals 13 residues. CDR1 and CDR2 from the germline V gene are KGHSH and LQKENI. The CDR3 DNA is TGTGCCAGCTCAACAATGGGGGGGACTGAAGCTTTCTTT. This translates into CASSTMGGTEAFF. The variable domain in full, completed from reference TRBV18 and TRBJ1-1, reads NAGVMQNPRHLVRRRGQEARLRCSPMKGHSHVYWYRQLPEEGLKFMVYLQKENIIDESGMPKERFSAEFPKEGPSILRIQQVVRGDSAAYFCASSTMGGTEAFFGQGTRLTVV.

The rearrangement uses TRBV7-2 and TRBJ1-4, with TRBD1 matching over 9 bases. The germline V gene encodes CDR1 SGHTA and CDR2 FQGNSA. Trimming at V came to 3 bases and at J to 8 bases, leaving 4 bases not matched to a gene. CDR3 length: 14 residues. This CDR3 reads CASSFTGGDEKLFF. DNA for the CDR3: TGTGCCAGCAGCTTTACAGGGGGCGACGAAAAACTGTTTTTT.

The genes are TRBV7-3 and TRBJ1-1; D is perhaps TRBD1 (5 bases). The germline V and J ends were trimmed by 2 bases and 1 base, with 11 bases remaining between them. CDR1 is SGHTA and CDR2 is FQGTGA in the germline V gene. The CDR3 totals 15 residues. CDR3 region: CASSLGAGSNTEAFF. In nucleotides, the CDR3 is TGTGCCAGCAGCTTAGGGGCAGGGTCGAACACTGAAGCTTTCTTT.

The chain employs TRBV9 and TRBJ2-7; TRBD2 matches at 13 bases. The trim removed 4 bases at V and 3 bases at J, leaving 4 bases unmatched. There are 15 residues in the CDR3. Germline V gene sequence: CDR1 SGDLS, CDR2 YYNGEE. CDR3 loop: CASSPRTSGSYEQYF. CDR3 DNA sequence: TGTGCCAGCAGCCCAAGGACTAGCGGGAGCTACGAGCAGTACTTC.

The chain joins TRBV5-6 to TRBJ1-4; no definite D call. The CDR3 spans 14 residues. Trimming stripped 2 bases from V and 4 bases from J, with 9 bases between. Germline V lookup: CDR1 SGHDT, CDR2 YYEEEE. The CDR3: CASSFGGHNEKLFF. The CDR3 coding sequence is TGTGCCAGCAGCTTTGGAGGGCATAATGAAAAACTGTTTTTT.

This sequence joins TRBV24-1 and TRBJ2-7, with 7 bases fitting TRBD1. Germline V CDR1 and CDR2: KGHDR, SFDVKD. The CDR3 loop spans 13 amino acids. J was trimmed by 6 bases and V by 3 bases; bases with no gene match: 4. The CDR3 loop reads CATSDPDRAEQYF. The CDR3 DNA sequence: TGTGCCACCAGTGATCCCGACAGGGCCGAGCAGTACTTC.

The V call is TRBV6-2 or TRBV6-3, the J call TRBJ1-2, with a possible D match to TRBD1 (6 bases). V gave up 6 bases and J gave up 8 bases, with 16 bases separating them. The CDR3 totals 13 residues. Germline CDR1 reads MNHEY; CDR2 reads SVGEGT. The CDR3: CASSTGQREGYTF. CDR3 in DNA: TGTGCCAGCAGCACCGGACAGAGGGAAGGCTACACCTTC.

The rearrangement links TRBV9 to TRBJ1-1; tentatively, D is TRBD1 (5 bases). In germline, CDR1 is SGDLS, CDR2 YYNGEE. V lost 3 bases and J 4 bases, leaving 13 bases between the germline ends. This CDR3 contains 14 residues. This CDR3 is CASSASGGVTEAFF. CDR3 DNA: TGTGCCAGCAGCGCCTCTGGAGGGGTCACTGAAGCTTTCTTT.

In this sample, this clone turned up once. The chain carries TRBV5-1 and TRBJ1-5, with D uncertain. Looked up from germline, CDR1 is SGHRS and CDR2 is YFSETQ. Trimming stripped 0 bases from V and 2 bases from J, with 12 bases between. This CDR3 contains 16 residues. The CDR3 region is CASSLAGIGGNQPQHF. CDR3 in DNA: TGCGCCAGCAGCTTGGCGGGAATTGGGGGCAATCAGCCCCAGCATTTT.

The gene calls are TRBV7-3 and TRBJ2-1; 8 nucleotides agree with TRBD2. Germline CDR1 and CDR2: SGHTA and FQGTGA. The trim removed 5 bases at V and 6 bases at J, leaving 3 bases unmatched. The CDR3 is 13 amino acids. CDR3 in amino acids: CASSLSGANEQFF. In DNA, the CDR3 is TGTGCCAGCAGCCTTAGCGGGGCCAATGAGCAGTTCTTC.

This chain links TRBV18 with TRBJ2-5, with TRBD1 matching 7 bases. Trimming cost V 6 bases and J 2 bases; bases outside gene matches: 6. This CDR3 comprises 14 residues. Looked up from germline, CDR1 is KGHSH and CDR2 is LQKENI. The CDR3 spells CASSGRTGQETQYF. The CDR3 DNA sequence: TGTGCCAGCTCGGGCAGGACAGGACAAGAGACCCAGTACTTC.

The gene calls are TRBV10-3 and TRBJ2-1; 11 nucleotides align to TRBD2. Germline V lookup: CDR1 ENHRY, CDR2 SYGVKD. Germline trimming cut 5 bases from V and 4 bases from J; bases unmatched to any gene: 7. There are 16 residues in the CDR3. This CDR3 reads CAISTEGTSGYNEQFF. As DNA, the CDR3 is TGTGCCATCAGTACCGAAGGGACTAGCGGTTACAATGAGCAGTTCTTC.

The chain carries TRBV5-1 and TRBJ1-6; D call uncertain. CDR3 size: 13 residues. The V gene lost 5 bases and the J gene lost 2 bases, with 5 bases spanning the gap. Germline V CDR1 and CDR2: SGHRS, YFSETQ. DNA for the CDR3: TGCGCCAGCAGGGCAGCCTATAATTCACCCCTCCACTTT. This sequence encodes CASRAAYNSPLHF.

The CDR3 coding sequence is TGTGCCAGCCTTAACCGGGGGGCTTTGCTCTCTGGGGCCAACGTCCTGACTTTC. Residues: CASLNRGALLSGANVLTF. The V call is TRBV27, the J call TRBJ2-6; the D gene is possibly TRBD2 (7 bases). Germline loops: CDR1 MNHEY, CDR2 SMNVEV (reference sequence). CDR3 length: 18 amino acids. With 8 bases removed from V and 0 bases from J, the gap between germline ends came to 20 bases.

The J gene is TRBJ2-2, the V gene TRBV18, with D perhaps TRBD1 (5 bases). Germline CDR1 KGHSH, CDR2 LQKENI. This CDR3 has 15 amino acids. The V and J ends lost 3 bases and 0 bases respectively, with 8 bases between them. The CDR3 bases are TGTGCCAGCTCACCGCCAGGGACGAACACCGGGGAGCTGTTTTTT. It is translated as CASSPPGTNTGELFF.

This sequence joins TRBV5-1 and TRBJ1-1, with D perhaps TRBD1 (5 bases). The CDR3 is 13 amino acids. V was trimmed by 4 bases and J by 4 bases, leaving 11 bases between them. Looked up from germline, CDR1 is SGHRS and CDR2 is YFSETQ. This chain's CDR3 is CASSAQELTEAFF. The CDR3 region has the DNA TGCGCCAGCAGCGCACAGGAGCTCACTGAAGCTTTCTTT.

This clone has a handful of counts. J is TRBJ2-7 and V is TRBV5-1; D ambiguous. This CDR3 contains 15 residues. Germline CDR1 is SGHRS and CDR2 is YFSETQ. Trimming shortened V by 4 bases and J by 2 bases, and 16 bases separated the two germline ends. The CDR3 DNA reads TGCGCCAGCAGCGCAACACCGACTGATACCTACGAGCAGTACTTC. The encoded protein is CASSATPTDTYEQYF. The entire variable domain, with the rest obtained from reference TRBV5-1 and TRBJ2-7, is as follows: KAGVTQTPRYLIKTRGQQVTLSCSPISGHRSVSWYQQTPGQGLQFLFEYFSETQRNKGNFPGRFSGRQFSNSRSEMNVSTLELGDSALYLCASSATPTDTYEQYFGPGTRLTVT.